These 22 T cell receptor beta chains came from one sample sequenced in a study of OX40 agonist ivuxolimab in advanced cancers. This table comes from immunoSEQ multiplex PCR, and its TCRdb copy is limited to in-frame clones, with some not included. The repertoire holds under 100,000 clones, with almost 90% as singletons. The sequencing used CD4+ or CD8+ T cells sorted from blood, collected in a trial of the OX40 agonist ivuxolimab. Source of these receptors: an adult with an advanced solid tumor such as melanoma, head and neck, liver or kidney cancer.

This sequence joins TRBV21-1 and TRBJ2-7; the table assigns TRBD1, which was not confirmed against the DNA. TRBV21-1 is annotated as a pseudogene. CDR3 size: 16 residues. The CDR3 is CASSSRETGEAYEQYF. For the CDR3, the DNA is TGTGCCAGCAGCAGCCGAGAGACAGGGGAGGCCTACGAGCAGTACTTC.

The CDR3 region is CAWSAGAKNIQYF. As DNA, the CDR3 is TGTGCCTGGAGTGCAGGAGCCAAAAACATTCAGTACTTC. This rearrangement joins TRBV30 to TRBJ2-4; D is uncertain. The V and J ends lost 1 base and 0 bases respectively, with 4 bases between them. This CDR3 region has 13 residues. Germline loops: CDR1 GTSNPN, CDR2 SVGIG (reference sequence).

This chain joins TRBV29-1 and TRBJ2-5; TRBD1 is a possible D gene (5 bases). The CDR3 is 13 amino acids. The germline V gene encodes CDR1 SQVTM and CDR2 ANQGSEA. V was trimmed by 4 bases and J by 9 bases, leaving 18 bases between them. The CDR3 DNA reads as TGCAGCGTTGTTACGGCAGGGTCACCTTCCCAGTACTTC. It yields the protein CSVVTAGSPSQYF. Full variable domain (missing parts from reference TRBV29-1 and TRBJ2-5): SAVISQKPSRDICQRGTSLTIQCQVDSQVTMMFWYRQQPGQSLTLIATANQGSEATYESGFVIDKFPISRPNLTFSTLTVSNMSPEDSSIYLCSVVTAGSPSQYFGPGTRLLVL.

The genes are TRBV5-4 and TRBJ2-7; TRBD2 matches at 9 bases. CDR1 is SGHNT and CDR2 is YYREEE in the germline V gene (reference sequence). The ends lost 0 bases at V and 2 bases at J; junction bases unmatched: 3. This CDR3 region has 15 residues. Written as DNA, the CDR3 is TGTGCCAGCAGCTTGGGTAGCGGGGGACCCTACGAGCAGTACTTC. It specifies CASSLGSGGPYEQYF.

V and J are TRBV10-3 and TRBJ1-3; a weak D match, TRBD1 (6 bases). Germline loops: CDR1 ENHRY, CDR2 SYGVKD. Trimming removed 10 bases from V and 0 bases from J, with 10 bases in between. This CDR3 has 13 amino acids. The CDR3 protein is CATRQDSGNTIYF. DNA of the CDR3: TGTGCCACCCGACAGGACTCTGGAAACACCATATATTTT.

This chain connects TRBV5-6 to TRBJ1-1, with 8 nucleotides matching TRBD1. V was pared by 4 bases and J by 1 base, with 6 bases of the junction left unmatched. The CDR3 runs to 15 residues. Germline assignment: CDR1 SGHDT and CDR2 YYEEEE. The CDR3 DNA is TGTGCCAGCAGCCGGGGACAGGTCAGGAACACTGAAGCTTTCTTT. Its protein product is CASSRGQVRNTEAFF.

The chain recombines TRBV5-1 with TRBJ2-1; D perhaps matches TRBD2 (5 bases). Germline V gene lookup returns CDR1 SGHRS and CDR2 YFSETQ. Trimming left V 2 bases short and J 10 bases short, with 19 bases between. This CDR3 has 15 amino acids. The CDR3 DNA reads TGCGCCAGCAGCTTCGAATCCCCGCCGGGAAGGGAGCAGTTCTTC. Amino acid sequence: CASSFESPPGREQFF.

The chain employs TRBV29-1 and TRBJ2-3; D perhaps matches TRBD1 (6 bases). The CDR3 sequence is 15 residues long. The V and J ends lost 7 bases and 0 bases respectively, with 17 bases between them. Germline V CDR1 and CDR2: SQVTM, ANQGSEA. As DNA, the CDR3 is TGCAGCGGACGGAAAGGGGACATAAGCACAGATACGCAGTATTTT. Residues: CSGRKGDISTDTQYF.

The genes are TRBV7-9 and TRBJ1-6; weak D call: TRBD1 (5 bases). The CDR3 sequence is 17 residues long. V was clipped by 4 bases and J by 7 bases, with 20 bases between them. The germline V gene has CDR1 SEHNR and CDR2 FQNEAQ (reference sequence). The DNA of the CDR3 is TGTGCCAGCAGCTGGGCCAAACCGGGACTTCCCAATTCACCCCTCCACTTT. The encoded protein is CASSWAKPGLPNSPLHF.

The chain is built from TRBV18 and TRBJ1-4, with a tentative D call TRBD1 (6 bases). V lost 3 bases and J lost 4, with 12 bases in between. The CDR3 has 15 residues. Germline CDR1 reads KGHSH; CDR2 reads LQKENI. The CDR3 spells CASSPSRGGNEKLFF. Written as DNA, the CDR3 is TGTGCCAGCTCACCTTCGAGGGGGGGTAATGAAAAACTGTTTTTT.

The chain carries TRBV7-8 and TRBJ1-3; 7 nucleotides match TRBD1. Germline values: CDR1 SGHVS, CDR2 FQNEAQ. The CDR3 covers 16 residues. The V segment lost 1 base and the J segment 0 bases; nucleotides outside the gene matches: 3. Written as DNA, the CDR3 is TGTGCCAGCAGCTTAGTAAGGGGGCACTCTGGAAACACCATATATTTT. Its translation: CASSLVRGHSGNTIYF. Looking up the rest from reference TRBV7-8 and TRBJ1-3 gives the full variable domain: GAGVSQSPRYKVAKRGQDVALRCDPISGHVSLFWYQQALGQGPEFLTYFQNEAQLDKSGLPSDRFFAERPEGSVSTLKIQRTQQEDSAVYLCASSLVRGHSGNTIYFGEGSWLTVV.

This clone was picked up one time. V is TRBV5-4 and J is TRBJ2-5, with TRBD2 identical over 8 bases. J lost 0 bases, V lost 4 bases, and 5 bases had no gene match. The CDR3 is made up of 15 amino acids. Germline CDR1 and CDR2: SGHNT and YYREEE (reference sequence). The CDR3 sequence is CASSGGGGHQETQYF. The CDR3 coding sequence is TGTGCCAGCAGCGGGGGCGGGGGGCACCAAGAGACCCAGTACTTC.

The genes are TRBV30 and TRBJ2-7; D possibly matches TRBD1 or TRBD2 (5 bases each). CDR3 size: 15 residues. Germline CDR1 GTSNPN, CDR2 SVGIG (reference sequence). Trimming cost V 1 base and J 2 bases, with 15 bases left between them. In DNA, the CDR3 is TGTGCCTGGAGTGAAACGGGACGGGCGACCTACGAGCAGTACTTC. It yields the protein CAWSETGRATYEQYF.

The chain links TRBV29-1 to TRBJ2-1, with D perhaps matching TRBD1 (6 bases). Trimming shortened V by 6 bases and J by 4 bases, and 7 bases separated the two germline ends. CDR3 length equals 11 residues. The germline CDR1 and CDR2 sequences are SQVTM and ANQGSEA. The CDR3 is CSVGQYNEQFF. CDR3 sequence (DNA): TGCAGCGTCGGACAGTACAATGAGCAGTTCTTC.

This chain joins TRBV6-1 and TRBJ2-1, with a weak D call TRBD1 (6 bases). V gave up 1 base and J gave up 12 bases, with 22 bases separating them. Germline V CDR1 and CDR2: MNHNS, SASEGT. The CDR3 runs to 16 residues. As DNA, the CDR3 is TGTGCCAGCAGTGAAGGCGCCAGGGGTAATGTTGTGGCGCAGTTCTTC. It yields the protein CASSEGARGNVVAQFF.

Here the CDR3 reads CASSLGTGGQYF. DNA for the CDR3: TGTGCCAGCAGCTTAGGGACGGGTGGGCAGTATTTT. The J gene is TRBJ2-3, the V gene TRBV7-2; D uncertain. Germline V gene sequence: CDR1 SGHTA, CDR2 FQGNSA. The V and J ends lost 1 base and 11 bases respectively, with 10 bases between them. The CDR3 is 12 residues long. The full variable domain, in which reference TRBV7-2 and TRBJ2-3 provide the parts outside the CDR3, is GAGVSQSPSNKVTEKGKDVELRCDPISGHTALYWYRQSLGQGLEFLIYFQGNSAPDKSGLPSDRFSAERTGGSVSTLTIQRTQQEDSAVYLCASSLGTGGQYFGPGTRLTVL.

The sample holds one count of this clone. This chain uses TRBV2 with TRBJ1-2; D remains ambiguous. This CDR3 spans 17 amino acids. V lost 6 bases to trimming and J lost 0 bases, with 20 bases between them. CDR1 is SNHLY, CDR2 FYNNEI, per germline. CDR3 amino acids: CASSWYTTPTANYGYTF. Here the CDR3 DNA reads TGTGCCAGCAGCTGGTACACAACTCCCACAGCTAACTATGGCTACACCTTC.

This clone was found once. The V gene is TRBV19, the J gene TRBJ2-7; D remains ambiguous. Trimming left V 4 bases short and J 5 bases short, with 18 bases between. From germline, CDR1 is LNHDA and CDR2 SQIVND (reference sequence). CDR3 size: 15 residues. The CDR3: CASSTQARTSDEQYF. In DNA form, the CDR3 reads TGTGCCAGTAGTACCCAAGCGCGAACTTCAGACGAGCAGTACTTC. The whole variable domain, remainder taken from reference TRBV19 and TRBJ2-7, is DGGITQSPKYLFRKEGQNVTLSCEQNLNHDAMYWYRQDPGQGLRLIYYSQIVNDFQKGDIAEGYSVSREKKESFPLTVTSAQKNPTAFYLCASSTQARTSDEQYFGPGTRLTVT.

This clone was detected only once. The chain employs TRBV7-2 and TRBJ1-3; D remains ambiguous. CDR3 length: 16 amino acids. V was pared by 1 base and J by 0 bases, with 10 bases between. Germline assignment: CDR1 SGHTA and CDR2 FQGNSA. Here the CDR3 DNA reads TGTGCCAGCAGCTTAGGCGGCAGCCACTCTGGAAACACCATATATTTT. It encodes CASSLGGSHSGNTIYF.

The rearrangement joins TRBV2 to TRBJ1-4; a possible D gene is TRBD1 (6 bases). Germline-derived CDR1 and CDR2 are SNHLY and FYNNEI. The CDR3 covers 13 residues. V was clipped by 6 bases and J by 2 bases, with 7 bases between them. The CDR3 loop is CASRGATNEKLFF. Here the CDR3 DNA reads TGTGCCAGCAGGGGGGCCACTAATGAAAAACTGTTTTTT.

The CDR3 loop reads CASSPGLAGDYEQFF. CDR3 DNA sequence: TGCGCCAGCAGCCCCGGCCTAGCGGGGGACTATGAGCAGTTCTTC. The chain joins TRBV5-1 to TRBJ2-1, with 10 bases identical to TRBD2. The germline CDR1 and CDR2 sequences are SGHRS and YFSETQ. The CDR3 is made up of 15 amino acids. With V trimmed by 4 bases and J by 8 bases, 9 bases remained unmatched.

The V gene is TRBV7-9, the J gene TRBJ2-5; D call uncertain. V lost 7 bases and J lost 4, with 16 bases in between. CDR3 size: 14 residues. Germline assignment: CDR1 SEHNR and CDR2 FQNEAQ (reference sequence). CDR3 amino acids: CASTVDIRRETQYF. CDR3 DNA: TGTGCCAGCACAGTAGACATTCGAAGAGAGACCCAGTACTTC.